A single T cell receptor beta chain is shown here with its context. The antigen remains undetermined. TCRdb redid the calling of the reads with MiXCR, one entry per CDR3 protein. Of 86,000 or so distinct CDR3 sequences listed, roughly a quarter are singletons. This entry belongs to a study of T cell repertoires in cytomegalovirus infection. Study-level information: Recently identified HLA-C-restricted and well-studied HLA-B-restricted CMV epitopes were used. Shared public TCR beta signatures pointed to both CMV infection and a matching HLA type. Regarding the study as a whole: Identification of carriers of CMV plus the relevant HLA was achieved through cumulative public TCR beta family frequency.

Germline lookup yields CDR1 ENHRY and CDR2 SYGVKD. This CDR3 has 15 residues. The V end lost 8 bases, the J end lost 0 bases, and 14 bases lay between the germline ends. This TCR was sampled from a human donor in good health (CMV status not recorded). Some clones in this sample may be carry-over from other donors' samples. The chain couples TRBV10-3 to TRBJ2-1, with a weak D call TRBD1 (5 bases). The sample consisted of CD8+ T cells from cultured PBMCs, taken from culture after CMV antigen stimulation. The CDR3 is CAILGQGSSYNEQFF. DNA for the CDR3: TGTGCCATCCTGGGGCAGGGAAGCTCCTACAATGAGCAGTTCTTC.